The 5 T cell receptor beta chains presented below share a single source sample, sequenced in a study of blood T cell repertoires in COVID-19. Produced via immunoSEQ multiplex PCR; TCRdb's table is partial and in-frame only. The table shows some 270,000 clones, with roughly 84% occurring only once. Source material: peripheral blood. The receptors originated from a person in their 70s with COVID-19, enrolled during active disease.

The V gene is TRBV27, the J gene TRBJ2-3; no clear D gene. The CDR3 loop spans 15 amino acids. V lost 6 bases, J lost 0 bases, and 13 bases lay in between. Per the germline V gene, CDR1 is MNHEY and CDR2 is SMNVEV (reference sequence). CDR3 DNA sequence: TGTGCCAGCAGCTTCTTAGAGGCCAGCACAGATACGCAGTATTTT. It specifies CASSFLEASTDTQYF.

The chain combines TRBV9 with TRBJ2-5; D gene ambiguous. Trimming stripped 0 bases from V and 4 bases from J, with 7 bases between. Per the germline V gene, CDR1 is SGDLS and CDR2 is YYNGEE. The CDR3 has 13 residues. DNA for the CDR3: TGTGCCAGCAGCGTAGACAGCCGAGAGACCCAGTACTTC. Residues: CASSVDSRETQYF.

The CDR3 protein is CASSAGRGFYEQYF. CDR3 DNA sequence: TGTGCCAGCAGCGCCGGCAGGGGCTTCTACGAGCAGTACTTC. The V and J genes are TRBV4-2 and TRBJ2-7, with TRBD1 as a possible D gene (6 bases). In germline, CDR1 is LGHNA, CDR2 YNFKEQ. The CDR3 covers 14 residues. V was cut by 5 bases and J by 3 bases, with 14 bases left in between.

This chain uses TRBV2 with TRBJ1-2; D call uncertain. Germline lookup yields CDR1 SNHLY and CDR2 FYNNEI. CDR3 length: 15 amino acids. V dropped 5 bases and J dropped 1 base, with 14 bases sitting between them. CDR3 residues: CASSPTPPVNYGYTF. Written as DNA, the CDR3 is TGTGCCAGCAGTCCAACACCTCCCGTTAACTATGGCTACACCTTC. The full variable domain, in which reference TRBV2 and TRBJ1-2 provide the parts outside the CDR3, is EPEVTQTPSHQVTQMGQEVILRCVPISNHLYFYWYRQILGQKVEFLVSFYNNEISEKSEIFDDQFSVERPDGSNFTLKIRSTKLEDSAMYFCASSPTPPVNYGYTFGSGTRLTVV.

Only a few counts were recorded for this clone. J is TRBJ1-2 and V is TRBV3-1 (or the pseudogene TRBV3-2), with TRBD1 identical over 7 bases. The germline V gene encodes CDR1 LGHDT and CDR2 YNNKEL (reference sequence). There are 16 residues in the CDR3. Trimming cost V 0 bases and J 3 bases; bases outside gene matches: 7. The CDR3 reads CASSQDRTGMHYGYTF. The CDR3 region has the DNA TGTGCCAGCAGCCAAGATAGGACAGGCATGCACTATGGCTACACCTTC.